The 20 T cell receptor beta chains listed next were all sequenced from one sample in a study of read filtering for tumor transcriptome and immune sequencing. This library used around 400 ng RNA and molecular barcoded adaptors spanning alpha/delta and beta/gamma chains. TCRdb called the reads again in MiXCR, with one record for every CDR3 protein. The data show about 130,000 distinct CDR3 sequences, approximately 13% seen once. The sequenced sample consisted of a population of CD138-negative cells sorted from bone marrow. The receptors stem from a donor at least 40 years old with multiple myeloma.

This clonotype was seen many times. The chain uses TRBV6-5 and TRBJ1-2; TRBD1 agrees at 8 bases. Trimming removed 8 bases from V and 10 bases from J; junction bases left unmatched: 15. CDR1 is MNHEY, CDR2 SVGAGI, per germline. The CDR3 extends over 14 amino acids. In nucleotides, the CDR3 is TGTGCCAGCGCAGAAACAGGGGGATTCGAGGACTACACCTTC. It specifies CASAETGGFEDYTF.

Worth noting for this clonotype: One junction end disagrees with the germline gene, perhaps due to a read error. The chain is built from TRBV7-9 and TRBJ2-6; 8 nucleotides match TRBD1. The CDR3 consists of 20 residues. CDR1 is SEHNR and CDR2 is FQNEAQ in the germline V gene (reference sequence). For the CDR3, the DNA is TGTGCCGGCAGCTCCCGGACCCAGGGGGCAAAGGGGTCTGGGGCCAACGTCCTGACTTTC. Its translation: CAGSSRTQGAKGSGANVLTF.

Many counts were recorded for this clonotype. The genes are TRBV5-4 and TRBJ2-6; D gene uncertain. V lost 4 bases to trimming and J lost 1 base, with 9 bases between them. This CDR3 has 15 residues. Germline-derived CDR1 and CDR2 are SGHNT and YYREEE (reference sequence). CDR3 sequence reads: CASSQKNSGANVLTF. CDR3 nucleotides: TGTGCCAGCAGCCAAAAAAATTCTGGGGCCAACGTCCTGACTTTC. Combining the CDR3 with reference TRBV5-4 and TRBJ2-6 gives the whole variable domain ETGVTQSPTHLIKTRGQQVTLRCSSQSGHNTVSWYQQALGQGPQFIFQYYREEENGRGNFPPRFSGLQFPNYSSELNVNALELDDSALYLCASSQKNSGANVLTFGAGSRLTVL.

This clonotype occurred many times. The rearrangement uses TRBV4-1 and TRBJ2-7; 13 bases agree with TRBD2. V was pared by 5 bases and J by 2 bases, with 3 bases of the junction left unmatched. This CDR3 is 15 amino acids long. Germline V gene data show CDR1 as MGHRA and CDR2 as YSYEKL. The CDR3 here is CASSILAGGPYEQYF. CDR3 nucleotides: TGCGCCAGCAGCATACTAGCGGGAGGGCCCTACGAGCAGTACTTC.

This clonotype was seen ten or more times. V usage is TRBV20-1 and J usage is TRBJ2-5; TRBD2 is a possible D gene (5 bases). The CDR3 contains 13 residues. The V end lost 6 bases, the J end lost 3 bases, and 14 bases lay between the germline ends. CDR1 DFQATT and CDR2 SNEGSKA come from the germline V gene (reference sequence). The CDR3 reads CSAVAQAKETQYF. Here the CDR3 DNA reads TGCAGTGCGGTAGCGCAGGCGAAAGAGACCCAGTACTTC.

This clonotype was detected ten times or more. The gene calls are TRBV5-1 and TRBJ2-1, with D perhaps assigned TRBD1 or TRBD2 (5 bases each). Germline CDR1 is SGHRS and CDR2 is YFSETQ. Trimming stripped 4 bases from V and 2 bases from J, with 13 bases between. The CDR3 sequence is 15 residues long. CDR3 sequence reads: CASSLVGPAYNEQFF. CDR3 coding DNA: TGCGCCAGCAGCCTCGTGGGACCCGCCTACAATGAGCAGTTCTTC. The full variable domain, completed using reference TRBV5-1 and TRBJ2-1, is KAGVTQTPRYLIKTRGQQVTLSCSPISGHRSVSWYQQTPGQGLQFLFEYFSETQRNKGNFPGRFSGRQFSNSRSEMNVSTLELGDSALYLCASSLVGPAYNEQFFGPGTRLTVL.

V usage is TRBV25-1 and J usage is TRBJ1-1, with TRBD1 identical over 11 bases. The V gene end was trimmed by 4 bases and the J gene end by 5 bases; junction bases not matched to a gene: 9. The germline CDR1 and CDR2 sequences are MGHDK and SYGVNS. This CDR3 is 16 amino acids long. Here the CDR3 DNA reads TGTGCCAGCAGTGCGACCGGGACAGGGGGAAAAACTGAAGCTTTCTTT. Translation gives CASSATGTGGKTEAFF. Variable domain in full (rest from reference TRBV25-1 and TRBJ1-1): EADIYQTPRYLVIGTGKKITLECSQTMGHDKMYWYQQDPGMELHLIHYSYGVNSTEKGDLSSESTVSRIRTEHFPLTLESARPSHTSQYLCASSATGTGGKTEAFFGQGTRLTVV.

Here the CDR3 reads CASSFQAATRNTIYF. The CDR3 coding sequence is TGTGCCAGCAGTTTTCAGGCGGCAACTAGAAACACCATATATTTT. The chain links TRBV12-3 or TRBV12-4 to TRBJ1-3; unclear D gene. The CDR3 is made up of 15 amino acids. V gave up 3 bases and J gave up 5 bases, with 14 bases separating them.

This clonotype was detected ten times or more. CDR3 sequence: CASSQVGGRGSYNEQFF. CDR3 sequence (DNA): TGTGCCAGCAGCCAAGTCGGCGGGAGAGGCTCCTACAATGAGCAGTTCTTC. The gene calls are TRBV4-2 and TRBJ2-1, with 7 bases identical to TRBD2. Germline loops: CDR1 LGHNA, CDR2 YNFKEQ. Trimming took 1 base from V and 0 from J; bases not matched to a gene: 6. The CDR3 is 17 amino acids.

The gene calls are TRBV10-3 and TRBJ1-2, with D hard to call. Germline V gene sequence: CDR1 ENHRY, CDR2 SYGVKD. Trimming took off 7 bases at V and 8 bases at J, with 20 bases between the two ends. This CDR3 has 14 amino acids. CDR3 protein: CAITEQEGLWGYTF. The CDR3 region has the DNA TGTGCCATCACCGAGCAGGAGGGTCTCTGGGGCTACACCTTC.

Many counts were recorded for this clonotype. This rearrangement joins TRBV7-9 to TRBJ2-3; possible D gene TRBD2, 6 bases. V shed 5 bases and J shed 4 bases, with 19 bases lying between them. CDR1 is SEHNR and CDR2 is FQNEAQ in the germline V gene (reference sequence). The CDR3 sequence is 16 residues long. CDR3 in DNA: TGTGCCAGCAGCCTAGGACGGCGGGATGGCGCAGATACGCAGTATTTT. Encoded protein: CASSLGRRDGADTQYF. Combining the CDR3 with reference TRBV7-9 and TRBJ2-3 gives the whole variable domain DTGVSQNPRHKITKRGQNVTFRCDPISEHNRLYWYRQTLGQGPEFLTYFQNEAQLEKSRLLSDRFSAERPKGSFSTLEIQRTEQGDSAMYLCASSLGRRDGADTQYFGPGTRLTVL.

This clonotype was observed at least ten times. The chain recombines TRBV12-3 or TRBV12-4 with TRBJ2-1, with 9 nucleotides matching TRBD1. V shed 6 bases and J 5 bases; nucleotides not matched to a gene: 5. The CDR3 is 14 amino acids. For the CDR3, the DNA is TGTGCCAGCAGATCGACAGGGGGAAACAATGAGCAGTTCTTC. Protein sequence: CASRSTGGNNEQFF.

In this sample, this clonotype turned up many times. The gene calls are TRBV27 and TRBJ1-1; D remains unclear. Per the germline V gene, CDR1 is MNHEY and CDR2 is SMNVEV (reference sequence). V lost 6 bases to trimming and J lost 3 bases, with 11 bases between them. The length of the CDR3 is 13 residues. The chain's CDR3 is CASSDDKYTEAFF. For the CDR3, the DNA is TGTGCCAGCAGCGATGACAAATACACTGAAGCTTTCTTT.

In this sample, this clonotype turned up many times. This chain joins TRBV18 and TRBJ2-5; 9 bases align to TRBD2. CDR3 length: 16 residues. V was pared by 2 bases and J by 2 bases, with 6 bases of the junction left unmatched. The germline V gene encodes CDR1 KGHSH and CDR2 LQKENI. CDR3 in amino acids: CASSPIGLAPQETQYF. The CDR3 DNA reads as TGTGCCAGCTCACCAATCGGACTAGCGCCACAAGAGACCCAGTACTTC.

This clonotype was seen at least ten times. The chain is built from TRBV11-2 and TRBJ2-1; a weak D match, TRBD2 (6 bases). The CDR3 is 14 residues long. Germline V gene lookup returns CDR1 SGHAT and CDR2 FQNNGV. The V and J ends lost 5 bases and 9 bases respectively, with 17 bases between them. The CDR3 spells CASSPSTRWTEQFF. DNA for the CDR3: TGTGCCAGCAGCCCCTCGACTAGATGGACTGAGCAGTTCTTC.

The chain carries TRBV5-1 and TRBJ2-7, with 9 nucleotides matching TRBD1. With V trimmed by 0 bases and J by 1 base, 2 bases remained unmatched. This CDR3 has 15 residues. Germline CDR1 is SGHRS and CDR2 is YFSETQ. The CDR3, as DNA: TGCGCCAGCAGCTTGGGGACAGGGGATTCCTACGAGCAGTACTTC. Amino acids: CASSLGTGDSYEQYF.

This clonotype was recorded many times. This chain connects TRBV4-1 to TRBJ2-7; 13 positions match TRBD2. The CDR3 consists of 19 residues. The V and J ends lost 1 base and 4 bases, in that order; junction bases with no gene match: 13. Germline V gives CDR1 MGHRA, CDR2 YSYEKL. The CDR3 loop reads CASSQVLPTGTSGIYEQYF. CDR3 nucleotide sequence: TGCGCCAGCAGCCAAGTGTTGCCGACCGGGACTAGCGGGATATACGAGCAGTACTTC.

This clonotype was recorded at least ten times. The chain is built from TRBV3-1 and TRBJ2-1; D is undetermined. This CDR3 contains 10 residues. V lost 3 bases to trimming and J lost 10 bases, with 4 bases between them. The germline gives CDR1 LGHDT, CDR2 YNNKEL (reference sequence). CDR3 in DNA: TGTGCCAGCAGCCAGGGCGAGCAGTTCTTC. Translated, it gives CASSQGEQFF.

Many counts were recorded for this clonotype. The CDR3 reads CASSPNLREYYEQYF. DNA of the CDR3: TGTGCCAGCAGCCCCAACTTGCGGGAGTACTACGAGCAGTACTTC. V usage is TRBV7-2 and J usage is TRBJ2-7, with 7 bases lining up with TRBD2. Germline CDR1 is SGHTA and CDR2 is FQGNSA. Losses at the gene ends were 5 bases for V and 3 bases for J; bases not matched to a gene: 10. CDR3 length equals 15 residues.

In its sample, this clonotype was seen many times. V gene TRBV24-1 combines with J gene TRBJ2-3; unclear D gene. The CDR3 contains 15 residues. CDR1 KGHDR and CDR2 SFDVKD come from the germline V gene. V was cut by 1 base and J by 5 bases, with 12 bases left in between. As DNA, the CDR3 is TGTGCCACCAGTGATTTACGGAACGGTCGAGATACGCAGTATTTT. Translating gives CATSDLRNGRDTQYF.